This T cell receptor beta chain was sequenced during a study of graft-versus-host responses after intestinal transplantation. Study-level results: Some GvH clones appeared in ileal mucosa or blood before recipient bone marrow. Within the allografts of patients who had graft-donor T cell macrochimerism, graft-versus-host to host-versus-graft clonal ratios were high.

From the graft tissue, intraepithelial and lamina propria lymphocytes were released through processing. Profiled with immunoSEQ multiplex PCR; TCRdb holds only in-frame clones, not every one. The sample lists about 29,000 clones, over 60% occurring once. The CDR3 extends over 14 amino acids. The germline V gene encodes CDR1 KGHSH and CDR2 LQKENI. V lost 6 bases and J lost 4, with 12 bases in between. As concerns this clone: The antigen is not known.

This sequence joins TRBV18 and TRBJ2-2, with D tentatively TRBD1 or TRBD2 (7 bases each). The sequenced sample was ileum tissue, obtained 98 days after intestinal transplantation. The source of this sequence is a human patient who received an intestinal transplant, so some T cells may come from the graft donor. The CDR3 DNA is TGTGCCAGCTCCCCCAGGGGGGGCACCGGGGAGCTGTTTTTT. This gives the protein CASSPRGGTGELFF.